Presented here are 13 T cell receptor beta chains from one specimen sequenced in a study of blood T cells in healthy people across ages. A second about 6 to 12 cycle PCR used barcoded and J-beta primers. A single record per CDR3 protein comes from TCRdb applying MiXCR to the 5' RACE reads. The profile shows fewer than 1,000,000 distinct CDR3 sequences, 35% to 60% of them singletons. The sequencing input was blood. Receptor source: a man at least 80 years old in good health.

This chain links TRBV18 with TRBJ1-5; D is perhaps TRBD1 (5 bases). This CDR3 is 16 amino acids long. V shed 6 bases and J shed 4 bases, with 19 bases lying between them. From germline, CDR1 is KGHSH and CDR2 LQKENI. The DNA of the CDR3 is TGTGCCAGCTCGGGGGACGGCGGGGAAGCTAATCAGCCCCAGCATTTT. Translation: CASSGDGGEANQPQHF.

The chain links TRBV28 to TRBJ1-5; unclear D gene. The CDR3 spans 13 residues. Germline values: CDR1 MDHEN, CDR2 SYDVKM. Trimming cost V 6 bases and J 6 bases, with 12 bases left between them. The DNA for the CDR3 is TGTGCCAGCAGGGCAGCCTCCGCTCAGCCCCAGCATTTT. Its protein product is CASRAASAQPQHF. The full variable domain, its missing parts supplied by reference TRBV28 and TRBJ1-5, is DVKVTQSSRYLVKRTGEKVFLECVQDMDHENMFWYRQDPGLGLRLIYFSYDVKMKEKGDIPEGYSVSREKKERFSLILESASTNQTSMYLCASRAASAQPQHFGDGTRLSIL.

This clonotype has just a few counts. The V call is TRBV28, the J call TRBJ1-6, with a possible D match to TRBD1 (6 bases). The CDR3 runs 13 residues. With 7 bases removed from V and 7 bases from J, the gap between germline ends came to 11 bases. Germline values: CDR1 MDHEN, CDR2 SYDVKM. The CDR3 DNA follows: TGTGCCAGCACTGACAGGTGGAATTCACCCCTCCACTTT. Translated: CASTDRWNSPLHF.

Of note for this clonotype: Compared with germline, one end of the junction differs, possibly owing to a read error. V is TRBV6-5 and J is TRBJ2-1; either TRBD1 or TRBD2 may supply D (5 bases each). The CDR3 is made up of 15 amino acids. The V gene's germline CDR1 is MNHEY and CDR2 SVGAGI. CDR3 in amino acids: CASSPAYGRGDEQFF. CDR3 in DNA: TGTGCCAGCAGTCCTGCCTATGGTCGGGGCGATGAACAGTTCTTC.

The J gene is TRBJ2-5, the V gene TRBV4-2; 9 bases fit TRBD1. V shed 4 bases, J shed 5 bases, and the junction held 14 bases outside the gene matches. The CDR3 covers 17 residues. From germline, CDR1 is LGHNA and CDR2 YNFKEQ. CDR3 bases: TGTGCCAGCAGCCCCCTCCCGACAGGGGGGAGTCAGGAGACCCAGTACTTC. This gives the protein CASSPLPTGGSQETQYF.

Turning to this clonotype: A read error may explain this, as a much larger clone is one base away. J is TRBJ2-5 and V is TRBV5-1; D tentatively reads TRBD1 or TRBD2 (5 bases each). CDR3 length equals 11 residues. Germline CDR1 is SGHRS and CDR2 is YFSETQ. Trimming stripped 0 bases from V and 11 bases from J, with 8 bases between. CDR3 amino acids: CASSLGGGQYF. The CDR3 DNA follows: TGCGCCAGCAGCTTGGGGGGCGGGCAGTACTTC.

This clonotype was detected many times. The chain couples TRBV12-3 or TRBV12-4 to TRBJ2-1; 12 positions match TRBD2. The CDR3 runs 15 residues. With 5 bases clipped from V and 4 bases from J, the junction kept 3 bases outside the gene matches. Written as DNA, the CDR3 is TGTGCCAGCAGTCCAGGACTAGCGGGATACAATGAGCAGTTCTTC. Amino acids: CASSPGLAGYNEQFF.

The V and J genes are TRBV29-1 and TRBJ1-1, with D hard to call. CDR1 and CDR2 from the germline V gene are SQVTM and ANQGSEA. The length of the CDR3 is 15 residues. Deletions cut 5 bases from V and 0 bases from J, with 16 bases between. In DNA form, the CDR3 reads TGCAGCGTTCCCCCGACGGGGTCCCTGAACACTGAAGCTTTCTTT. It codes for CSVPPTGSLNTEAFF.

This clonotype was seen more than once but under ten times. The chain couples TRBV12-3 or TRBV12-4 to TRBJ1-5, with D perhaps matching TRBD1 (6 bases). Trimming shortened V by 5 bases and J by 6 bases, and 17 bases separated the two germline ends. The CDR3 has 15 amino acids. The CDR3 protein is CASSPDPRGTQPQHF. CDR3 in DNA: TGTGCCAGCAGTCCCGACCCCAGGGGTACTCAGCCCCAGCATTTT.

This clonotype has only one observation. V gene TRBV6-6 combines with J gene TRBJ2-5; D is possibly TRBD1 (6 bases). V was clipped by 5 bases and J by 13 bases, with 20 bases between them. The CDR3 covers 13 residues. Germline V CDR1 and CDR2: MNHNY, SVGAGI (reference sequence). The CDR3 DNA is TGTGCCAGCAGTCCCGCCGAGGACAGTCGGAGGTACTTC. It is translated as CASSPAEDSRRYF.

The CDR3 loop is CASSLYDRASYNEQFF. CDR3 nucleotide sequence: TGCGCCAGCAGCCTCTACGACAGGGCTTCCTACAATGAGCAGTTCTTC. This chain connects TRBV5-1 to TRBJ2-1; TRBD1 aligns across 7 bases. The CDR3 contains 16 residues. V shed 4 bases and J 1 base; nucleotides not matched to a gene: 8. Per the germline V gene, CDR1 is SGHRS and CDR2 is YFSETQ.

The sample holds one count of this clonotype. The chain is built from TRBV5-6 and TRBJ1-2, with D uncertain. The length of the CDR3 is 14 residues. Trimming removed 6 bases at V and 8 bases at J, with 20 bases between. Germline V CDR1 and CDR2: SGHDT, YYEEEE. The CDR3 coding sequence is TGTGCCAGCATCAAGCTATTATCTCGGCAAGGCTACACCTTC. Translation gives CASIKLLSRQGYTF. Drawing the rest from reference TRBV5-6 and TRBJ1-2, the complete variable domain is DAGVTQSPTHLIKTRGQQVTLRCSPKSGHDTVSWYQQALGQGPQFIFQYYEEEERQRGNFPDRFSGHQFPNYSSELNVNALLLGDSALYLCASIKLLSRQGYTFGSGTRLTVV.

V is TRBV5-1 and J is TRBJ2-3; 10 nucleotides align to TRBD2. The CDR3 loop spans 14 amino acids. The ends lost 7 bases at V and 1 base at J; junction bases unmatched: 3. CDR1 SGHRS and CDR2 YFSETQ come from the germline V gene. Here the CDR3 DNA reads TGCGCCAGCTGCACTAGCGGGGGCACAGATACGCAGTATTTT. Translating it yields CASCTSGGTDTQYF. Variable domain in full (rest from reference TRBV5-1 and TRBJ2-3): KAGVTQTPRYLIKTRGQQVTLSCSPISGHRSVSWYQQTPGQGLQFLFEYFSETQRNKGNFPGRFSGRQFSNSRSEMNVSTLELGDSALYLCASCTSGGTDTQYFGPGTRLTVL.